This T cell receptor (beta chain) was found in a study of cytomegalovirus exposure and HLA in healthy donors. With 60 Vbeta and 13 Jbeta primers, the PCR was carried out. TCRdb's copy holds only in-frame clones and misses some; the assay was immunoSEQ multiplex PCR. The table includes fewer than 250,000 clones, 77% detected once. Germline V gene sequence: CDR1 SGHAT, CDR2 FQNNGV. The trim removed 3 bases at V and 7 bases at J, leaving 9 bases unmatched. CDR3 length: 15 residues. This TCR was sampled from a woman aged 30 to 39 in good health and CMV-seropositive. The chain combines TRBV11-2 with TRBJ2-7; 10 bases match TRBD2. Input material: PBMCs. In DNA, the CDR3 is TGTGCCAGCAGCTTCGGTCCTAGCGGGAGTTGGGAGCAGTACTTC. It is translated as CASSFGPSGSWEQYF.